This TCR beta chain appears in the sequencing data of a study of OX40 agonist ivuxolimab in advanced cancers. Overall study: Among those enrolled, mean age was around 60 years (range roughly 23 to 79) and 82.7% were male. Enrollees could have had prior anti-PD-1, anti-PD-L1 or anti-CTLA-4 therapy, which 35% to 40% had received.

This clone appeared a single time. No antigen is known for it. General study points: There were, on average, more expanded clones in CD8+ T cells than in CD4+. Part of the nonresponder group also had normalized T-cell clonal expansion that was low.

The method was immunoSEQ multiplex PCR; TCRdb's version includes in-frame clones alone and lacks a portion of them. This sample has approximately 82,000 clones; 75% to 90% occur once, and the top ten carry around 2.5%. The CDR3 contains 15 residues. Germline CDR1 SGDLS, CDR2 YYNGEE. Trimming shortened V by 0 bases and J by 4 bases, and 13 bases separated the two germline ends. The sequence derives from an adult with an advanced solid tumor such as melanoma, head and neck, liver or kidney cancer. V usage is TRBV9 and J usage is TRBJ1-2; D possibly corresponds to TRBD1 (6 bases). This material consisted of CD4+ or CD8+ T cells sorted from blood, taken in a trial of the OX40 agonist ivuxolimab. The DNA of the CDR3 is TGTGCCAGCAGCGTAGTTCCCGCAGGGGTCTATGGCTACACCTTC. Translating gives CASSVVPAGVYGYTF.